This T cell receptor (beta chain) was sequenced in a study of blood T cell repertoires in COVID-19. Study context: Acute and convalescent COVID-19 specimens originated in the United States, Italy and Spain.

In the original processing: Estimates of nucleated cell counts were drawn from the amplification of reference gene primers. TCRdb's table, derived via immunoSEQ multiplex PCR, lists solely in-frame clones and lacks some. The V and J calls and clone size come from that table; D and trimming were worked out from the DNA. The sample shows about 180,000 clones, approximately 80% of them seen only once. Germline V gene lookup returns CDR1 LGHNA and CDR2 YSLEER. The CDR3 is 15 residues long. Trimming cost V 0 bases and J 0 bases, with 5 bases left between them. The gene calls are TRBV4-3 and TRBJ1-4; D not resolved. Sequencing was done on a sample of peripheral blood. The sequence was collected from a human donor in a cohort sampled during active COVID-19. The CDR3 DNA reads TGCGCCAGCAGCCAAGAGTCAGCAACTAATGAAAAACTGTTTTTT. Encoded protein: CASSQESATNEKLFF.